The present T cell receptor beta chain was sequenced within a study of shared clonotypes between healthy human individuals. Study as a whole: The study used three CD4 naive, three CD4 memory, two CD8 naive and one CD8 memory plate per donor. Findings of the study overall: The low donor count limited represented genetic and exposure-history diversity. Generation probabilities were higher for clonotypes shared across all four sorted-subset donors than for unshared ones.

The assay was carried out at the deep level. TCRdb's table, derived via immunoSEQ multiplex PCR, lists solely in-frame clones and lacks some. In the table there are about 1.1 million clones, approximately 80% of which are singletons. With respect to this clone: Its specificity is unknown.

V lost 5 bases and J lost 6; bases outside the gene matches: 9. The CDR3 contains 15 residues. The germline CDR1 and CDR2 sequences are MNHEY and SVGAGI. Sequences were obtained from memory CD4+ T cells from PBMCs. Indicated subset: CD45RA-negative fraction. The chain couples TRBV6-5 to TRBJ1-4, with 7 bases matching TRBD1. This TCR was recovered from a man aged 18 to 29 in good health. Some clones in this sample may be carry-over from other donors' samples. CDR3 DNA sequence: TGTGCCAGCAGTAAAAACCGGGACAGTGATGAAAAACTGTTTTTT. Translation: CASSKNRDSDEKLFF.